This TCR beta chain came from a study of cytomegalovirus exposure and HLA in healthy donors. Study conclusions and caveats: What was likely a sequencing artifact was a cluster of highly shared sequence variants. Later work found most CMV-associated TCR beta chains apparently HLA-restricted.

Both 60 Vbeta primers and 13 Jbeta primers went into the PCR. Data came from immunoSEQ multiplex PCR; TCRdb stores just in-frame clones and leaves some out. The table lists some 160,000 clones, over 60% of them singletons. Concerning this clone: Its cognate antigen is unknown.

In germline, CDR1 is SNHLY, CDR2 FYNNEI. Trimming took 5 bases from V and 8 from J; bases not matched to a gene: 5. The CDR3 is 13 residues long. Sequencing was carried out using PBMCs. The TCR comes from a woman aged 25 to 39 in good health and CMV-seronegative. The rearrangement uses TRBV2 and TRBJ1-2; 10 bases line up with TRBD1. For the CDR3, the DNA is TGTGCCAGCAGTAAGGACAGGGGGGCCGGCTACACCTTC. It encodes CASSKDRGAGYTF.